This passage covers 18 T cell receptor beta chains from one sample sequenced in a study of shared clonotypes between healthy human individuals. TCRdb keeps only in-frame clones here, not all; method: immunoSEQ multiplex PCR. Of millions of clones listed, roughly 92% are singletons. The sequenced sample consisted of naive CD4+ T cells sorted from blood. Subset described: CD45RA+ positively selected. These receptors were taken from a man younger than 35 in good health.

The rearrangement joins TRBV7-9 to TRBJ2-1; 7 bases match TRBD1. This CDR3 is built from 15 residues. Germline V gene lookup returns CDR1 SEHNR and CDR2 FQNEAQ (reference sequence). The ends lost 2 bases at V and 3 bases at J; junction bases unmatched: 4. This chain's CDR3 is CASSLWSGGYNEQFF. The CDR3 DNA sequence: TGTGCCAGCAGCTTATGGTCAGGGGGCTACAATGAGCAGTTCTTC.

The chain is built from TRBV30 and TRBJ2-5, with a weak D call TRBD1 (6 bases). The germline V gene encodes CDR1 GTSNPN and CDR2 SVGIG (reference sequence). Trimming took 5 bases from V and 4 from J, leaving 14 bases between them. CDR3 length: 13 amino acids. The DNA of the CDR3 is TGTGCCTGGCGACAGGAAAAGACAGAGACCCAGTACTTC. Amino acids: CAWRQEKTETQYF.

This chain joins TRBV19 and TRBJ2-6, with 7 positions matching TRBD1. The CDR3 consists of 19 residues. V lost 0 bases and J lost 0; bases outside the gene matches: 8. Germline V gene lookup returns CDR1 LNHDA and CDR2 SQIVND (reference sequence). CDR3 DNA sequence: TGTGCCAGTAGTATAGATCCCTGGACAGGAAGCTCTGGGGCCAACGTCCTGACTTTC. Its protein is CASSIDPWTGSSGANVLTF.

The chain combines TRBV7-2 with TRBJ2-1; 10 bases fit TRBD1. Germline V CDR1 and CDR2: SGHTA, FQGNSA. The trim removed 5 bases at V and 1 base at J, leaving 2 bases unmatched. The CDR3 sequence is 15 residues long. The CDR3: CASSGDRGSYNEQFF. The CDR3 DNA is TGTGCCAGCAGCGGGGACAGGGGTTCCTACAATGAGCAGTTCTTC. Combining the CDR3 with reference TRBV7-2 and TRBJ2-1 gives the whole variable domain GAGVSQSPSNKVTEKGKDVELRCDPISGHTALYWYRQSLGQGLEFLIYFQGNSAPDKSGLPSDRFSAERTGGSVSTLTIQRTQQEDSAVYLCASSGDRGSYNEQFFGPGTRLTVL.

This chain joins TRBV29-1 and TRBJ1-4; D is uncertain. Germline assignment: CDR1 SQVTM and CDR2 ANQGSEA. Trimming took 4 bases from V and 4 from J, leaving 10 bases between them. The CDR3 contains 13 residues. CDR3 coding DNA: TGCAGCGTTGGGTACAGAAATAATGAAAAACTGTTTTTT. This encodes CSVGYRNNEKLFF. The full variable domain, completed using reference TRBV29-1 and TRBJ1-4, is SAVISQKPSRDICQRGTSLTIQCQVDSQVTMMFWYRQQPGQSLTLIATANQGSEATYESGFVIDKFPISRPNLTFSTLTVSNMSPEDSSIYLCSVGYRNNEKLFFGSGTQLSVL.

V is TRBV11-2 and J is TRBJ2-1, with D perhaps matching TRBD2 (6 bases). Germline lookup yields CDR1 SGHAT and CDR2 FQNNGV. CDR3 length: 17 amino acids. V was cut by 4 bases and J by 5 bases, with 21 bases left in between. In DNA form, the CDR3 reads TGTGCCAGCAGCTCCGTCGTATCGGCTAGCGCTGACAATGAGCAGTTCTTC. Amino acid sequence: CASSSVVSASADNEQFF.

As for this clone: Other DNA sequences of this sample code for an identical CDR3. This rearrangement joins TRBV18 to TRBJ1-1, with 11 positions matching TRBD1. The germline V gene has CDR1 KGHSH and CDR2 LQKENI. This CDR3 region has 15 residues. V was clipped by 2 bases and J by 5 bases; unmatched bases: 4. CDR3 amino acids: CASSPTGTGGTEAFF. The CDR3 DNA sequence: TGTGCCAGCTCACCAACGGGGACAGGGGGAACTGAAGCTTTCTTT.

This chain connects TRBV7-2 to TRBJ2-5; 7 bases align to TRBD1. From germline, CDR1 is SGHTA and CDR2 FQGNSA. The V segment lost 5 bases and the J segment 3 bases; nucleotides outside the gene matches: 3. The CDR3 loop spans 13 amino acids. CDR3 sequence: CASSRGQEETQYF. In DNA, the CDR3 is TGTGCCAGCAGCCGCGGACAGGAAGAGACCCAGTACTTC.

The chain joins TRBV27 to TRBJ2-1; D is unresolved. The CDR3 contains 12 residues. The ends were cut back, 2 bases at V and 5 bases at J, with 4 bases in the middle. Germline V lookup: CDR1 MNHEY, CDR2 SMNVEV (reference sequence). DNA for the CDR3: TGTGCCAGCAGTTTAAACCACAATGAGCAGTTCTTC. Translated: CASSLNHNEQFF.

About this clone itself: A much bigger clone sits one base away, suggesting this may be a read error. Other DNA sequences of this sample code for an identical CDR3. The CDR3 sequence: CASSLGGTDTQYF. The CDR3 DNA sequence: TGTGCCAGCAGCTTGGGGGGCACAGATACGCAGTATTTT. The gene calls are TRBV11-3 and TRBJ2-3; D may be TRBD1 or TRBD2 (5 bases each). CDR3 length: 13 amino acids. V gave up 3 bases and J gave up 1 base, with 5 bases separating them. Germline CDR1 is SGHNT and CDR2 is YENEEA.

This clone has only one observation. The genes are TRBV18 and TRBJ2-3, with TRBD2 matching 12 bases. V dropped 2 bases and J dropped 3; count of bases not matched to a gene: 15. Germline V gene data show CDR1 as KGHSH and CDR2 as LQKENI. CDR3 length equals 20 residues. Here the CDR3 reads CASSPYIPTTSGSPTDTQYF. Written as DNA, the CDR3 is TGTGCCAGCTCACCATACATTCCTACGACTAGCGGGAGCCCAACAGATACGCAGTATTTT.

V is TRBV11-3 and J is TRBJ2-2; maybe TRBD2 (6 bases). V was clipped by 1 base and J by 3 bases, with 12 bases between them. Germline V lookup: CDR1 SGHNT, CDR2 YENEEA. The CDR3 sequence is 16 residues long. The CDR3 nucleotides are TGTGCCAGCAGCTTAGGATCTGGAGGGGACACCGGGGAGCTGTTTTTT. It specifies CASSLGSGGDTGELFF.

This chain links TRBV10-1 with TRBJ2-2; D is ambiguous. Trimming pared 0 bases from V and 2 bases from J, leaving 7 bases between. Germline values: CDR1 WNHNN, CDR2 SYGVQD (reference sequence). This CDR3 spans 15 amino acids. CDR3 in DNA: TGCGCCAGCAGTGAGTCGTCGACCAACACCGGGGAGCTGTTTTTT. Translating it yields CASSESSTNTGELFF.

The CDR3 here is CAISRDRGESGYTF. CDR3 sequence (DNA): TGTGCCATCAGCAGGGACAGGGGAGAATCGGGCTACACCTTC. The V call is TRBV10-3, the J call TRBJ1-2, with 10 nucleotides matching TRBD1. Germline V gives CDR1 ENHRY, CDR2 SYGVKD. This CDR3 has 14 amino acids. V lost 6 bases, J lost 8 bases, and 9 bases stayed unmatched.

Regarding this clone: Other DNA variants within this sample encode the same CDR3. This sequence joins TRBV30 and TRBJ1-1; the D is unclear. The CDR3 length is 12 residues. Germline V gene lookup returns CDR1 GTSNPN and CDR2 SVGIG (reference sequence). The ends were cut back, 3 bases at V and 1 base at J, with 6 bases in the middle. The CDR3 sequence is CAWSRRNTEAFF. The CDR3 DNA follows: TGTGCCTGGAGCAGACGGAACACTGAAGCTTTCTTT.

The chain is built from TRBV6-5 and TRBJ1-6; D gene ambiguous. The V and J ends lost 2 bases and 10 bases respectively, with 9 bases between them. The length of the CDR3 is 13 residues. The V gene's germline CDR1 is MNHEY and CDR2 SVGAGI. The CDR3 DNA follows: TGTGCCAGCAGTTACAGTGGGCGGTCACCCCTCCACTTT. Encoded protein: CASSYSGRSPLHF.

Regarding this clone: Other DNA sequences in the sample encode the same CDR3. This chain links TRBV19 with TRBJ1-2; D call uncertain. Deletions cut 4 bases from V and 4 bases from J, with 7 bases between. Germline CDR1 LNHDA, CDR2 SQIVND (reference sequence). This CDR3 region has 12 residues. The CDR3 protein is CASSRGSYGYTF. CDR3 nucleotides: TGTGCCAGTAGTAGAGGGAGCTATGGCTACACCTTC.

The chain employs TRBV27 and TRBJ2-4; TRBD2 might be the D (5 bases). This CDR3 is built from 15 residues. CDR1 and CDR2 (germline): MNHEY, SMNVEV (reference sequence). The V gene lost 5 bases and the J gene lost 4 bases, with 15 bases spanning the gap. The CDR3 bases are TGTGCCAGCAGTCCCGTCGACTCGGGGAAAAACATTCAGTACTTC. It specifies CASSPVDSGKNIQYF.